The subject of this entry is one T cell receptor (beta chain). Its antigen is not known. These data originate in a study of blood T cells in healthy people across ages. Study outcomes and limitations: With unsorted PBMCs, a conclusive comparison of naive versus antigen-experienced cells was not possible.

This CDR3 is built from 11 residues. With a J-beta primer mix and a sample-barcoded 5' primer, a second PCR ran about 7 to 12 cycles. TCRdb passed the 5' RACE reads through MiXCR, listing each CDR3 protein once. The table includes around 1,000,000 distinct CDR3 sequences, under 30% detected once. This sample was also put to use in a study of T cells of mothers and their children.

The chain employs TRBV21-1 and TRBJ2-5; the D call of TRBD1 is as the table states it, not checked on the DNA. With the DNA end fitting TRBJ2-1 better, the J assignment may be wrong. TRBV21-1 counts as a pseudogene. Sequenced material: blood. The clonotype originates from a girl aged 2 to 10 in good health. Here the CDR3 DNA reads TGTGCCAGCAGCCGTCGGGGACGGCAGTTCTTC. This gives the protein CASSRRGRQFF.